This T cell receptor (beta chain) was documented in a study of monozygotic twins with inflammatory bowel disease. Looked up from germline, CDR1 is MNHEY and CDR2 is SVGEGT. The CDR3 totals 13 residues. For every donor, one blood sample of 2 to 2.5 ml was drawn. The template was total RNA from whole blood, with no T cell sorting. TCRdb reanalyzed the 5' RACE reads, giving one entry per CDR3 protein sequence and no DNA. Across 150,000 to 200,000 distinct CDR3 sequences, the top ten clones capture 2.8% of the sample. The chain is built from TRBV6-2 or TRBV6-3 and TRBJ2-7. This receptor was obtained from a human donor with ulcerative colitis or Crohn's disease, or a healthy co-twin of an affected twin (not recorded which). The sequenced sample consisted of blood. The CDR3 spells CASSFSGLNEQYF.